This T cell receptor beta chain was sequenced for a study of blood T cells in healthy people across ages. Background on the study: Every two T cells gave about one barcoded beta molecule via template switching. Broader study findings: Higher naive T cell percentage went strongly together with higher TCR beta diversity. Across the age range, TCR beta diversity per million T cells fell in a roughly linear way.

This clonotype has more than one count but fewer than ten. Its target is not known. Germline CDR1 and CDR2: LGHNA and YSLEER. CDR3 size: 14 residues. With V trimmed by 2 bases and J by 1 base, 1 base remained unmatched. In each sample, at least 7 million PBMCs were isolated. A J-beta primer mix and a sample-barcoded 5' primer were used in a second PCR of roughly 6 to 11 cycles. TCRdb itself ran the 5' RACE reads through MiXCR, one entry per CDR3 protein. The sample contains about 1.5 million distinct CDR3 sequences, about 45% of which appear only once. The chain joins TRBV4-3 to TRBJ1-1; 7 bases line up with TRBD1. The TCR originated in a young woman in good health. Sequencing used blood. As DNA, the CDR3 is TGCGCCAGCAGCCAATGGGACAGGAACACTGAAGCTTTCTTT. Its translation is CASSQWDRNTEAFF.